The 6 T cell receptor beta chains below come from one sample, sequenced in a study of glioma-infiltrating T cells. Amplification of TCR alpha and beta CDR3 regions from RNA used iRepertoire nested multiplex PCR. TCRdb ran MiXCR on the multiplex PCR reads and lists one entry per CDR3 protein. The sample records roughly 120,000 distinct CDR3 sequences, less than 30% being singletons. The sequencing sample was made of glioma tissue, nonneoplastic brain tissue, or PBMCs (not recorded which). These receptors all come from a human donor with low-grade glioma or glioblastoma, undergoing nonglioma brain surgery, or in good health (not recorded which).

This clonotype was recorded at least ten times. This rearrangement joins TRBV18 to TRBJ2-1; D possibly corresponds to TRBD2 (6 bases). Trimming took 3 bases from V and 1 from J, leaving 10 bases between them. The CDR3 is 15 residues long. CDR1 is KGHSH, CDR2 LQKENI, per germline. This chain's CDR3 is CASSPLAGSYNEQFF. The CDR3 DNA reads as TGTGCCAGCTCACCTCTGGCGGGGTCCTACAATGAGCAGTTCTTC.

This clonotype was counted at least ten times. Here the CDR3 reads CASSRGYEQFF. DNA of the CDR3: TGCGCCAGCTCGCGGGGGTATGAGCAGTTCTTC. The V gene is TRBV4-1, the J gene TRBJ2-1; 7 bases are shared with TRBD2. CDR1 MGHRA and CDR2 YSYEKL come from the germline V gene. V lost 8 bases and J lost 8; bases outside the gene matches: 3. The CDR3 has 11 amino acids.

About this clonotype itself: Given a much more abundant clone one base away, this may be a read error. The rearrangement joins TRBV11-2 to TRBJ1-1; possibly TRBD1 for D (5 bases). CDR1 and CDR2 from the germline V gene are SGHAT and FQNNGV. Between the trimmed V and J ends, which lost 3 bases and 12 bases, there was a span of 20 bases. The CDR3 spans 14 residues. The CDR3: CASSFSGTRVRTFF. The DNA for the CDR3 is TGTGCCAGCAGCTTCTCCGGGACCCGTGTGAGAACTTTCTTT.

To note about this clonotype: With a much larger clone just one base away, this may be a read error. The chain carries TRBV7-2 and TRBJ1-1; maybe TRBD1 (6 bases). V was clipped by 7 bases and J by 1 base, with 13 bases between them. The germline gives CDR1 SGHTA, CDR2 FQGNSA. This CDR3 is built from 14 residues. The CDR3, as DNA: TGTGCCAGCAACCCGCAACAGGGGAACACTGAAGCTTTCTTT. Its translation: CASNPQQGNTEAFF.

On this clonotype itself: A single base separates this from a much larger clone, so it may be a read error. The rearrangement links TRBV3-1 to TRBJ1-2; D not certain. Trimming cost V 0 bases and J 2 bases, with 13 bases left between them. The CDR3 runs to 16 residues. Germline lookup yields CDR1 LGHDT and CDR2 YNNKEL (reference sequence). The CDR3 DNA follows: TGTGCCAGCAGCCAAGAGAGTACAGTGACCAACTATGGCTACACCTTC. Protein product: CASSQESTVTNYGYTF.

There are many counts of this clonotype. The rearrangement links TRBV6-2 or TRBV6-3 to TRBJ2-1; TRBD1 matches 7 bases. J lost 6 bases, V lost 8 bases, and 7 bases had no gene match. Per the germline V gene, CDR1 is MNHEY and CDR2 is SVGEGT. The CDR3 is 13 residues long. The CDR3 loop is CASGMSGGNEQFF. The CDR3 nucleotides read TGTGCCAGCGGTATGTCAGGGGGCAATGAGCAGTTCTTC.